These T cell receptor beta chains were read from a single sample in a study of blood T cell repertoires in COVID-19. Produced via immunoSEQ multiplex PCR; TCRdb's table is partial and in-frame only. Of about 200,000 clones listed, 81% are singletons. Sequencing was carried out using peripheral blood. Receptor source: a woman over 75 with acute or convalescent COVID-19. The CDR3 runs from the conserved cysteine through the conserved F or W. Each record gives: V gene, clone size, D gene, J gene, CDR3 protein, CDR3 DNA. A D gene is named only where the DNA matches it firmly. For some rows the clone size is stated as once, few or many, or as a class when expanded; others skip it.

>TRBV5-4|-|TRBD2|TRBJ2-5
CASSPRTSGRAETQYF
TGTGCCAGCAGCCCGAGGACTAGCGGGAGGGCTGAGACCCAGTACTTC
>TRBV19|-|-|TRBJ1-2
CASGEISNYGYTF
TGTGCCAGTGGGGAGATTTCTAACTATGGCTACACCTTC
>TRBV5-1|-|-|TRBJ2-1
CASSSHYNEQFF
TGCGCCAGCAGCTCCCACTACAATGAGCAGTTCTTC
>TRBV18|-|TRBD1|TRBJ1-5
CASSPVGGGGNNQPQHF
TGTGCCAGCTCACCGGTAGGTGGAGGGGGCAACAATCAGCCCCAGCATTTT
>TRBV30|-|-|TRBJ2-3
CAWLQGASQYF
TGTGCCTGGCTACAGGGAGCGTCGCAGTATTTT
>TRBV21-1|-|-|TRBJ2-3
CASTETPPDCQDTQYF
TGTGCCAGCACCGAAACTCCACCTGACTGCCAAGATACGCAGTATTTT
>TRBV6-5|few|-|TRBJ2-7
CASMDWGVRAYEQYF
TGTGCCAGCATGGATTGGGGGGTCCGCGCCTACGAGCAGTACTTC
>TRBV6-4|-|TRBD1|TRBJ2-1
CASSPGQGAEQFF
TGTGCCAGCAGTCCCGGACAGGGCGCGGAGCAGTTCTTC
>TRBV19|-|-|TRBJ2-1
CASSISARDEQFF
TGTGCCAGTAGTATAAGCGCCCGCGATGAGCAGTTCTTC
>TRBV2|-|-|TRBJ2-7
CASSVGPGEQYF
TGTGCCAGCAGTGTAGGCCCAGGGGAGCAGTACTTC
>TRBV27|-|-|TRBJ2-5
CASSSQGETQYF
TGTGCCAGCAGTTCCCAGGGGGAGACCCAGTACTTC
>TRBV27|-|TRBD1|TRBJ1-2
CASTPRGLGANGYTF
TGTGCCAGCACCCCGAGGGGGCTCGGGGCCAACGGCTACACCTTC
>TRBV5-4|few|TRBD1|TRBJ1-3
CASSSRGSGNTIYF
TGTGCCAGCAGCTCCAGGGGGTCTGGAAACACCATATATTTT
>TRBV19|few|TRBD1|TRBJ1-6
CASSPIDRGDSPLHF
TGTGCCAGTAGTCCTATAGACAGGGGTGATTCACCCCTCCACTTT
>TRBV19|-|-|TRBJ1-6
CASSSREYSPLHF
TGTGCCAGTAGTTCACGGGAGTACTCACCCCTCCACTTT
>TRBV5-1|few|-|TRBJ2-2
CASSLLTGNTGELFF
TGCGCCAGCAGCTTATTGACAGGAAACACCGGGGAGCTGTTTTTT
>TRBV4-2|-|TRBD2|TRBJ2-5
CASSQDYSGTSVRETQYF
TGTGCCAGCAGCCAAGATTATTCCGGGACTAGCGTGCGAGAGACCCAGTACTTC
>TRBV18|-|-|TRBJ1-4
CASSPRSAGPEKLFF
TGTGCCAGCTCACCACGCAGTGCGGGTCCTGAAAAACTGTTTTTT